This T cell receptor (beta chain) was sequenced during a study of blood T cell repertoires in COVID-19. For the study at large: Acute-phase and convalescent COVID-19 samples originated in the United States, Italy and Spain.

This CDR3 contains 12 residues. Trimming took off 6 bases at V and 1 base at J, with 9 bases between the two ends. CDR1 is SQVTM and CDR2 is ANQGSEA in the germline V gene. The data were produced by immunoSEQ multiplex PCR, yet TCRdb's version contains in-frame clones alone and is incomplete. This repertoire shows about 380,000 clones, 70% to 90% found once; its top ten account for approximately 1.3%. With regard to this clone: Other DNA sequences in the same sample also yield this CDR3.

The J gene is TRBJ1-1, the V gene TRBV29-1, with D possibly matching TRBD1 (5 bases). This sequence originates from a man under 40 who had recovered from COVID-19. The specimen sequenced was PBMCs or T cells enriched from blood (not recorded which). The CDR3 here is CSVRQPNTEAFF. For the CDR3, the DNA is TGCAGCGTCCGACAGCCGAACACTGAAGCTTTCTTT.